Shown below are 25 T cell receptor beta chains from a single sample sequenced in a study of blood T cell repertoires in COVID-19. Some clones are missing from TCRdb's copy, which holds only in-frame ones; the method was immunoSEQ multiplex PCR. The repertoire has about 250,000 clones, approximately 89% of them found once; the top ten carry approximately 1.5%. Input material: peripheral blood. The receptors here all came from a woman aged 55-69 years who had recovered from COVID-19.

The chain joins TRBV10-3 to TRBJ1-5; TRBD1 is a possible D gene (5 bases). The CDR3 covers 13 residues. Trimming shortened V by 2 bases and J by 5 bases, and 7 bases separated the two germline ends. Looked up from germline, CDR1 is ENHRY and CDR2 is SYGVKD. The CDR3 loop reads CAISEDRDQPQHF. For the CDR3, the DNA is TGTGCCATCAGTGAGGACAGAGATCAGCCCCAGCATTTT.

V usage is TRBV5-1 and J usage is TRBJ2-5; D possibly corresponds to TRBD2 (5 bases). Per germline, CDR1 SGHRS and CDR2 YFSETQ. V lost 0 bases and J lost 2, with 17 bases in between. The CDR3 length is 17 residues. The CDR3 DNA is TGCGCCAGCAGCTTGGGGGCTAGCCCTGGTTGGCAAGAGACCCAGTACTTC. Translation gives CASSLGASPGWQETQYF.

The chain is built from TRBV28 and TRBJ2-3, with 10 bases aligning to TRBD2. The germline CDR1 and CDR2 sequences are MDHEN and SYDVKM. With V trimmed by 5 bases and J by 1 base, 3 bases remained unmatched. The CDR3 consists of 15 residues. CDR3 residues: CASSVLAGGTDTQYF. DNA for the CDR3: TGTGCCAGCAGTGTCCTAGCGGGGGGCACAGATACGCAGTATTTT.

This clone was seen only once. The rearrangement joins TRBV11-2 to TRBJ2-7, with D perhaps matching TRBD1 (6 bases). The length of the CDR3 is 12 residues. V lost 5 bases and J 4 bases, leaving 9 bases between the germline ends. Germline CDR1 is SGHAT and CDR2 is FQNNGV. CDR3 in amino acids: CASSGGGYEQYF. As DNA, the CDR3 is TGTGCCAGCAGCGGGGGCGGGTACGAGCAGTACTTC. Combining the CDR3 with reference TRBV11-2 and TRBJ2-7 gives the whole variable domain EAGVAQSPRYKIIEKRQSVAFWCNPISGHATLYWYQQILGQGPKLLIQFQNNGVVDDSQLPKDRFSAERLKGVDSTLKIQPAKLEDSAVYLCASSGGGYEQYFGPGTRLTVT.

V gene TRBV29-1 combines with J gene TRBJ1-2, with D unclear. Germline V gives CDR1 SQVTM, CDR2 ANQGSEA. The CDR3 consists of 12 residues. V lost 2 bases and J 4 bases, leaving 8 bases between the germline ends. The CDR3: CSVETQIYGYTF. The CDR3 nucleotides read TGCAGCGTTGAAACCCAGATCTATGGCTACACCTTC.

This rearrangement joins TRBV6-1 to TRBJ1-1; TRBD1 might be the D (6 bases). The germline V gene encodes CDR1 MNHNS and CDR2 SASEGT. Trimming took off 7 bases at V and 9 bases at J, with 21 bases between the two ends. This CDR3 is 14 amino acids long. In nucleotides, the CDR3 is TGTGCCAGCACCCCGTCGGGGGGCCTCAGGCAAGCTTTCTTT. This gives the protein CASTPSGGLRQAFF.

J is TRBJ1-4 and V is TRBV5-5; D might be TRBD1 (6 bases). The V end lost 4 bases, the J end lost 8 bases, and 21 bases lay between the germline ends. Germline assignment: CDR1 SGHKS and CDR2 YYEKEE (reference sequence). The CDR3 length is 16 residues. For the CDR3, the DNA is TGTGCCAGCAGCCGCCGGTGGGGGCAAGCGGGGGAAAAACTGTTTTTT. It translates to CASSRRWGQAGEKLFF.

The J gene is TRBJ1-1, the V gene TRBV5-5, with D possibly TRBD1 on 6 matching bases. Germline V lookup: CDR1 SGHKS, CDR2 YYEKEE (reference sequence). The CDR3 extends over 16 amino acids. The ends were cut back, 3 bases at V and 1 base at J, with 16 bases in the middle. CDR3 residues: CASSSTGVGTNTEAFF. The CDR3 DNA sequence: TGTGCCAGCAGCTCGACAGGAGTAGGGACGAACACTGAAGCTTTCTTT.

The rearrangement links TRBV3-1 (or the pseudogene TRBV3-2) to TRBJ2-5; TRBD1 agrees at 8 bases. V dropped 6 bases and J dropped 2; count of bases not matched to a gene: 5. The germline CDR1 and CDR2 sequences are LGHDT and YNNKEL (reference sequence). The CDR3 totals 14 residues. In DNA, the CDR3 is TGTGCCAGCAGTCAGACAGGGGTTCAAGAGACCCAGTACTTC. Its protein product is CASSQTGVQETQYF.

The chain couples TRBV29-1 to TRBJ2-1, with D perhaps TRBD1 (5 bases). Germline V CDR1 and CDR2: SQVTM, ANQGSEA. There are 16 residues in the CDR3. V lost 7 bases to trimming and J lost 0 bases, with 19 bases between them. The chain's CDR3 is CSAVLGVASSYNEQFF. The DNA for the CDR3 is TGCAGCGCCGTCCTAGGGGTGGCTAGCTCCTACAATGAGCAGTTCTTC.

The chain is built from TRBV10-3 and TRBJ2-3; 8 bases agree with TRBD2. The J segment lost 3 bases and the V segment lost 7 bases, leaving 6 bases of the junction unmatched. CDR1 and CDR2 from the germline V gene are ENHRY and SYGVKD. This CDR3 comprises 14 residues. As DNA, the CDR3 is TGTGCCATCACGTCGGGGGGGGCTACAGATACGCAGTATTTT. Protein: CAITSGGATDTQYF.

The CDR3 loop is CASSLPRDRGQETQYF. The CDR3 DNA is TGTGCCAGCAGTCTCCCCCGGGACAGGGGTCAAGAGACCCAGTACTTC. The gene calls are TRBV5-4 and TRBJ2-5, with TRBD1 matching 10 bases. V shed 5 bases, J shed 2 bases, and the junction held 9 bases outside the gene matches. Germline CDR1 reads SGHNT; CDR2 reads YYREEE (reference sequence). The CDR3 contains 16 residues.

CDR3 DNA sequence: TGTGCCAGCACCCAGTACAGCACAGATACGCAGTATTTT. Protein product: CASTQYSTDTQYF. This chain joins TRBV6-5 and TRBJ2-3; D is ambiguous. The CDR3 is 13 amino acids. Germline V lookup: CDR1 MNHEY, CDR2 SVGAGI. The V gene lost 7 bases and the J gene lost 0 bases, with 8 bases spanning the gap.

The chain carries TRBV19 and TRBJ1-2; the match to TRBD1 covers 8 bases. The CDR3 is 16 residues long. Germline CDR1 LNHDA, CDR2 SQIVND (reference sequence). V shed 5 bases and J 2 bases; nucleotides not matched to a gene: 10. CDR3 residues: CASSPHRDRLNYGYTF. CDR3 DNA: TGTGCCAGTAGTCCCCACCGGGACAGGTTAAACTATGGCTACACCTTC.

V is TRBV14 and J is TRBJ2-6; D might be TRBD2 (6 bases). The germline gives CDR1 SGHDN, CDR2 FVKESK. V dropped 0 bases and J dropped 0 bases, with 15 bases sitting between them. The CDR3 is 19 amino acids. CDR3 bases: TGTGCCAGCAGCCAAGATCCCCTGGGGGGAAACTCTGGGGCCAACGTCCTGACTTTC. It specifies CASSQDPLGGNSGANVLTF.

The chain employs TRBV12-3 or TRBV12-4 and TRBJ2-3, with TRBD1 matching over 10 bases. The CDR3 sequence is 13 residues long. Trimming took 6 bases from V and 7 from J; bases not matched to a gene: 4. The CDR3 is CASRGTGVNTQYF. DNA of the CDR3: TGTGCCAGCAGAGGGACAGGGGTGAATACGCAGTATTTT.

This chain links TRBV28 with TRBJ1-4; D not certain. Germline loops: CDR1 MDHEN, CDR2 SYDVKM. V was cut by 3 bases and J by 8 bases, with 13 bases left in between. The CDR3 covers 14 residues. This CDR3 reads CASSLGGIGEKLFF. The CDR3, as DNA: TGTGCCAGCAGTTTGGGAGGGATCGGCGAAAAACTGTTTTTT.

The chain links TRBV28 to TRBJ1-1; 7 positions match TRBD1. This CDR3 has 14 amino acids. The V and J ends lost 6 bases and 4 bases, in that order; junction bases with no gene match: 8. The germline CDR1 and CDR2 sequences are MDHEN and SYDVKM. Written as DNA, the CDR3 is TGTGCCAGCAGCTCGACAGGGTCCCGCACTGAAGCTTTCTTT. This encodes CASSSTGSRTEAFF.

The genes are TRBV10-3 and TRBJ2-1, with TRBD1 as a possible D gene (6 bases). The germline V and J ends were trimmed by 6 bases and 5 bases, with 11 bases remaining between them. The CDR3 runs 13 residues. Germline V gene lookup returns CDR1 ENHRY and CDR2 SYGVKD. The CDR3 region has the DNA TGTGCCATCAGCACCACAGGGAACAATGAGCAGTTCTTC. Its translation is CAISTTGNNEQFF.

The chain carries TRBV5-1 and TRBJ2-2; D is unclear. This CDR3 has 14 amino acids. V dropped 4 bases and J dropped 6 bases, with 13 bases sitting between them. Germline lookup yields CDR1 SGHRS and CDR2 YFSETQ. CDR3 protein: CASSLRDMAGELFF. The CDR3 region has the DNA TGCGCCAGCAGCCTACGCGATATGGCCGGGGAGCTGTTTTTT. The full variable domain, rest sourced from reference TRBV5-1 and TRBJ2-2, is KAGVTQTPRYLIKTRGQQVTLSCSPISGHRSVSWYQQTPGQGLQFLFEYFSETQRNKGNFPGRFSGRQFSNSRSEMNVSTLELGDSALYLCASSLRDMAGELFFGEGSRLTVL.

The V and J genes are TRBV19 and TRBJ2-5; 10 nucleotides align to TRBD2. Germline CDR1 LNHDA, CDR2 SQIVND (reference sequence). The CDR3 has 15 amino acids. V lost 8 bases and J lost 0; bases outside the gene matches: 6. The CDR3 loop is CASQRTSGYQETQYF. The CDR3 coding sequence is TGTGCCAGTCAAAGGACTAGCGGTTACCAAGAGACCCAGTACTTC.

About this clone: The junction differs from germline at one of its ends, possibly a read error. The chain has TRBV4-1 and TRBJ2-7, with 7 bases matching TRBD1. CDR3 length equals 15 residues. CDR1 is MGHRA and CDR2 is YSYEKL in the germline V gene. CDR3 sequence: CASRQGQVETYEQYF. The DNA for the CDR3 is TGCGCCAGCAGACAAGGACAGGTTGAGACCTACGAGCAGTACTTC.

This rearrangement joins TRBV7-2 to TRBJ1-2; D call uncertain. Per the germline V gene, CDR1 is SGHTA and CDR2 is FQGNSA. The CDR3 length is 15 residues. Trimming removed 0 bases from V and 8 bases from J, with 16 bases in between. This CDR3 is CASSLAPPNRQGYTF. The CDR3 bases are TGTGCCAGCAGCTTAGCGCCGCCAAACCGTCAGGGCTACACCTTC.

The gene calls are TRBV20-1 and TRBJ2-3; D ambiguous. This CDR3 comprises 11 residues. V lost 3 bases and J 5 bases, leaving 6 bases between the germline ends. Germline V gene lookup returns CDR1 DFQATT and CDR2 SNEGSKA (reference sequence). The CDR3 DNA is TGCAGTGCTAGTCGGGTAGATACGCAGTATTTT. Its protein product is CSASRVDTQYF.

CDR3 nucleotide sequence: TGTGCCAGCCGCGGAATCCAGACAGACTTCATAAACTATGGCTACACCTTC. Its protein product is CASRGIQTDFINYGYTF. The chain employs TRBV7-9 and TRBJ1-2; weak D call: TRBD1 (5 bases). This CDR3 spans 17 amino acids. CDR1 and CDR2 from the germline V gene are SEHNR and FQNEAQ (reference sequence). V was trimmed by 8 bases and J by 2 bases, leaving 24 bases between them.